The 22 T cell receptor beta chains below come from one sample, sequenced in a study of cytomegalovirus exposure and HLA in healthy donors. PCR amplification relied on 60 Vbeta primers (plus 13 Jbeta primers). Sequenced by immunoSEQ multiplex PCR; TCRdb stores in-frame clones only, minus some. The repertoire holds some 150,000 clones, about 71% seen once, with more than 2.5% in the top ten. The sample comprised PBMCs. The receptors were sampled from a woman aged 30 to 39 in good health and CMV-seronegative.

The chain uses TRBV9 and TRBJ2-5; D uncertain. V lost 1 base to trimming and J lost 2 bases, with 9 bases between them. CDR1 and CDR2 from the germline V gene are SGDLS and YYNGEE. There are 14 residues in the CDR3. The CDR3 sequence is CASSVSHFQETQYF. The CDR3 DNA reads TGTGCCAGCAGCGTAAGCCATTTTCAAGAGACCCAGTACTTC.

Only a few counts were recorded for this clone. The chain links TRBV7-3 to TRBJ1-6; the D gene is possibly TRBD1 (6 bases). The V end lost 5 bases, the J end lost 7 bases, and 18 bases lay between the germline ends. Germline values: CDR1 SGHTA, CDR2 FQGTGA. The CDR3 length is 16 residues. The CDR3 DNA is TGTGCCAGCAGCCAAGCTGCGATAGGGGGAAATTCACCCCTCCACTTT. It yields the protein CASSQAAIGGNSPLHF.

This CDR3 is CASSSLAGPYNEQFF. The CDR3 DNA sequence: TGTGCCAGCAGTTCATTAGCGGGCCCCTACAATGAGCAGTTCTTC. V gene TRBV6-1 combines with J gene TRBJ2-1, with 7 bases lining up with TRBD2. The germline V gene has CDR1 MNHNS and CDR2 SASEGT. J lost 2 bases, V lost 5 bases, and 6 bases had no gene match. The CDR3 runs 15 residues.

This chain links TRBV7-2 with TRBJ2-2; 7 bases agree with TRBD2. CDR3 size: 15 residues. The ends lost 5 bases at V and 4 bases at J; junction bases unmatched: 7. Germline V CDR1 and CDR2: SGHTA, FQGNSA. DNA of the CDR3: TGTGCCAGCAGCCACCCGGGACTACGCACCGGGGAGCTGTTTTTT. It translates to CASSHPGLRTGELFF. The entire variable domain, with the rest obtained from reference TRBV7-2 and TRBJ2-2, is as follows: GAGVSQSPSNKVTEKGKDVELRCDPISGHTALYWYRQSLGQGLEFLIYFQGNSAPDKSGLPSDRFSAERTGGSVSTLTIQRTQQEDSAVYLCASSHPGLRTGELFFGEGSRLTVL.

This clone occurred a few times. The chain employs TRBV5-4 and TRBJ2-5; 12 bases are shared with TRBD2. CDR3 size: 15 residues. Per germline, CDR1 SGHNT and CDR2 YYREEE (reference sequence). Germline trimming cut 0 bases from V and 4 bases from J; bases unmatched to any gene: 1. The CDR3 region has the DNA TGTGCCAGCAGCTTGGAACTAGCGGGAGGAGAGACCCAGTACTTC. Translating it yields CASSLELAGGETQYF. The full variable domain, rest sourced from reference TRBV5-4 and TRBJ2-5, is ETGVTQSPTHLIKTRGQQVTLRCSSQSGHNTVSWYQQALGQGPQFIFQYYREEENGRGNFPPRFSGLQFPNYSSELNVNALELDDSALYLCASSLELAGGETQYFGPGTRLLVL.

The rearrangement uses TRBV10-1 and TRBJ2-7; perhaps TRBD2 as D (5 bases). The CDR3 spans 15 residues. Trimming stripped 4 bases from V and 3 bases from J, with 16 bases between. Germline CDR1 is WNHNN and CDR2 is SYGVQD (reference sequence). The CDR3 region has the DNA TGCGCCAGCAGTGCCTTCTCAGCGGAGCTCTACGAGCAGTACTTC. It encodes CASSAFSAELYEQYF.

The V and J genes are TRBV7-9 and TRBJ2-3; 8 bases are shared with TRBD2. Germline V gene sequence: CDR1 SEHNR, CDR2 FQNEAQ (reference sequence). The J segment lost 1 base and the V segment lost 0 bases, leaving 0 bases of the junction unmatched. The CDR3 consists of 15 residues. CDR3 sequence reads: CASSLASGGTDTQYF. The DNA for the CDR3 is TGTGCCAGCAGCTTAGCTAGCGGGGGCACAGATACGCAGTATTTT.

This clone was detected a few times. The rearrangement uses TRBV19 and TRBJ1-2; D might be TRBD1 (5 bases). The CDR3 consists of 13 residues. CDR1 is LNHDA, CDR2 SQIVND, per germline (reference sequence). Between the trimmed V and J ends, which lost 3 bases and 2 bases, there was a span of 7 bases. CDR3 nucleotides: TGTGCCAGTAGTATGACAGCGAACTATGGCTACACCTTC. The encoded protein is CASSMTANYGYTF.

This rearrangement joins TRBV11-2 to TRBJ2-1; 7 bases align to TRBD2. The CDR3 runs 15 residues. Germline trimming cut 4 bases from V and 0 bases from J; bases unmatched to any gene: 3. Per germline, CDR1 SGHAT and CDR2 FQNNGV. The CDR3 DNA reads TGTGCCAGCAGCTCCGGGGGGAGCTCCTACAATGAGCAGTTCTTC. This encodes CASSSGGSSYNEQFF. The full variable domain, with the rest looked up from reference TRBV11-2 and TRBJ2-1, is EAGVAQSPRYKIIEKRQSVAFWCNPISGHATLYWYQQILGQGPKLLIQFQNNGVVDDSQLPKDRFSAERLKGVDSTLKIQPAKLEDSAVYLCASSSGGSSYNEQFFGPGTRLTVL.

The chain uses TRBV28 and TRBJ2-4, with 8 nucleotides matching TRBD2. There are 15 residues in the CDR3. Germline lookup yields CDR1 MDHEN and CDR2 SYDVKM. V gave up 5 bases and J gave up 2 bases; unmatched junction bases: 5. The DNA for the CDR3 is TGTGCCAGCAGTCCGGGAGGGGTAACCAAAAACATTCAGTACTTC. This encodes CASSPGGVTKNIQYF.

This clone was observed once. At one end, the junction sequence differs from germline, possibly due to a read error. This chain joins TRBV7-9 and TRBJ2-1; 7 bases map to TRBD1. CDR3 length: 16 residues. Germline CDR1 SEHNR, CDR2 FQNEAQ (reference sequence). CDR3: CSSSLTGTVSYNEQFF. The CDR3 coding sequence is TGTTCCAGCAGCTTGACCGGGACAGTATCCTACAATGAGCAGTTCTTC. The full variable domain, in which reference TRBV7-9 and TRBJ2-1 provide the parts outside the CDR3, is DTGVSQNPRHKITKRGQNVTFRCDPISEHNRLYWYRQTLGQGPEFLTYFQNEAQLEKSRLLSDRFSAERPKGSFSTLEIQRTEQGDSAMYLCSSSLTGTVSYNEQFFGPGTRLTVL.

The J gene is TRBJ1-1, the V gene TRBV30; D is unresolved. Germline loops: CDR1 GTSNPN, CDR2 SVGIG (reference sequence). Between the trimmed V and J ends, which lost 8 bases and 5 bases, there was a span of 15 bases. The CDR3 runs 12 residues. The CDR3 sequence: CAQQEGRTEAFF. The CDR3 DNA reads TGTGCCCAACAAGAGGGAAGGACTGAAGCTTTCTTT.

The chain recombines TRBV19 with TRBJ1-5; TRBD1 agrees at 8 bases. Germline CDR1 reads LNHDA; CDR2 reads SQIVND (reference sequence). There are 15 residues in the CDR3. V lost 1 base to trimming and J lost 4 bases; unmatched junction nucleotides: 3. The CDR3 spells CASSIAGGWNQPQHF. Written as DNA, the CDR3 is TGTGCCAGTAGTATAGCAGGGGGCTGGAATCAGCCCCAGCATTTT.

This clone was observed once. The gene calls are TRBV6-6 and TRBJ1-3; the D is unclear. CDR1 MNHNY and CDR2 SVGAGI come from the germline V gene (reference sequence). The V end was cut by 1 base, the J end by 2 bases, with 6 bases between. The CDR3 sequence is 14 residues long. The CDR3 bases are TGTGCCAGCAGTTACTTAGGAGCTGGAAACACCATATATTTT. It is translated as CASSYLGAGNTIYF.

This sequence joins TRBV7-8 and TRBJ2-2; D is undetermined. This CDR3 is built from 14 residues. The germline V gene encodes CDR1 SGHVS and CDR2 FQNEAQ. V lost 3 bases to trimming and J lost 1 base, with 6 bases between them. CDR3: CASSLGRNTGELFF. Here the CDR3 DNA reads TGTGCCAGCAGCTTGGGCAGGAACACCGGGGAGCTGTTTTTT.

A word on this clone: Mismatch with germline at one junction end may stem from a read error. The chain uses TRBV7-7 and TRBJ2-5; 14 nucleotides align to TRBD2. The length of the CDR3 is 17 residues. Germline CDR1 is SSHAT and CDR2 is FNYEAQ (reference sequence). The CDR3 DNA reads TGTGCTAGCAGCTTAGATTCCGGGACTAGCGGGAGCGAGACCCAGTACTTC. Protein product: CASSLDSGTSGSETQYF.

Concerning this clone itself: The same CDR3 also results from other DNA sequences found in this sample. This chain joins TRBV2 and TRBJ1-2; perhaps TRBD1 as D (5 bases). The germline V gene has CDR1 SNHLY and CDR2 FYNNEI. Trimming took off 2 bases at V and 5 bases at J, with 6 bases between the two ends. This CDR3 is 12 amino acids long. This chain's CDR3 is CASSESGYGYTF. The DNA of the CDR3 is TGTGCCAGCAGTGAATCAGGGTATGGCTACACCTTC. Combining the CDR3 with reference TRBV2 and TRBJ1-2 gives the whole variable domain EPEVTQTPSHQVTQMGQEVILRCVPISNHLYFYWYRQILGQKVEFLVSFYNNEISEKSEIFDDQFSVERPDGSNFTLKIRSTKLEDSAMYFCASSESGYGYTFGSGTRLTVV.

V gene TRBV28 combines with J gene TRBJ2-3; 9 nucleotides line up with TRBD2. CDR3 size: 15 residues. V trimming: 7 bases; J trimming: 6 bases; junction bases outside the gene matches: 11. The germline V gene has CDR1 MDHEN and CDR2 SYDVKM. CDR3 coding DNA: TGTGCCAGCATCAAATTGGGACTAGCCGTTGATACGCAGTATTTT. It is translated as CASIKLGLAVDTQYF.

The CDR3 region is CASSLDRGVEQFF. CDR3 bases: TGTGCCAGCAGCTTAGACCGGGGGGTTGAGCAGTTCTTC. The chain links TRBV7-2 to TRBJ2-1; the match to TRBD2 covers 7 bases. Germline loops: CDR1 SGHTA, CDR2 FQGNSA. The CDR3 has 13 residues. J gave up 9 bases and V 1 base, and 3 bases lay outside the gene matches. Filled out from reference TRBV7-2 and TRBJ2-1, the complete variable domain reads GAGVSQSPSNKVTEKGKDVELRCDPISGHTALYWYRQSLGQGLEFLIYFQGNSAPDKSGLPSDRFSAERTGGSVSTLTIQRTQQEDSAVYLCASSLDRGVEQFFGPGTRLTVL.

CDR3 DNA sequence: TGTGCCAGCAGTCCCTATCAGGGATCCTACGAGCAGTACTTC. This sequence encodes CASSPYQGSYEQYF. The chain uses TRBV27 and TRBJ2-7; TRBD1 might be the D (5 bases). The CDR3 extends over 14 amino acids. CDR1 and CDR2 (germline): MNHEY, SMNVEV (reference sequence). V lost 5 bases to trimming and J lost 1 base, with 12 bases between them.

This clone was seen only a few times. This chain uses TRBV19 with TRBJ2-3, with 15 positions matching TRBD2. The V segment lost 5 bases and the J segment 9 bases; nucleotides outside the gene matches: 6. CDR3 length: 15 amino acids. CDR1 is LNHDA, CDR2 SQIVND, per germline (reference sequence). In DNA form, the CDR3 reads TGTGCCAGTAGTGAAGGACTAGCGGGAGGGCACACGCAGTATTTT. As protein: CASSEGLAGGHTQYF.

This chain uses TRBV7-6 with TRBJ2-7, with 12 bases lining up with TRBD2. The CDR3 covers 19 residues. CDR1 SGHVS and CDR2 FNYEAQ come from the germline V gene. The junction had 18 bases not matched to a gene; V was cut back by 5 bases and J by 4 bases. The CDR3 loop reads CASSLRTSGDTPNTYEQYF. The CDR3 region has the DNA TGTGCCAGCAGCCTAAGGACTAGCGGGGACACACCCAACACTTACGAGCAGTACTTC.